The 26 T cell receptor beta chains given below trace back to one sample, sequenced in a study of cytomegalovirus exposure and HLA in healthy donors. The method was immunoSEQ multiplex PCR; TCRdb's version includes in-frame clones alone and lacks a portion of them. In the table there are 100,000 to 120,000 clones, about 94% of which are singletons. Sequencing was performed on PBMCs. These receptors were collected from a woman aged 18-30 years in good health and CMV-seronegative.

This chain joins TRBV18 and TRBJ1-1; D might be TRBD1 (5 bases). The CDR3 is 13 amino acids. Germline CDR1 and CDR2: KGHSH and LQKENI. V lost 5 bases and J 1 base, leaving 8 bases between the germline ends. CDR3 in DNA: TGTGCCAGCTCAGCGCAGGGGAACACTGAAGCTTTCTTT. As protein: CASSAQGNTEAFF.

The CDR3 sequence is CASSLWLGGPSYEQYF. The CDR3 DNA sequence: TGTGCCAGCAGTTTATGGCTCGGTGGGCCCTCCTACGAGCAGTACTTC. The rearrangement links TRBV28 to TRBJ2-7, with no clear D. The V and J ends lost 0 bases and 0 bases respectively, with 12 bases between them. The V gene's germline CDR1 is MDHEN and CDR2 SYDVKM. The CDR3 contains 16 residues.

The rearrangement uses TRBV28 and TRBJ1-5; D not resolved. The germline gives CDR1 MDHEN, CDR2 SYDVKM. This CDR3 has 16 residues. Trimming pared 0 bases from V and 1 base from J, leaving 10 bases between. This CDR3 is CASSLWLGRSNQPQHF. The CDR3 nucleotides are TGTGCCAGCAGTTTATGGTTGGGCCGGAGCAATCAGCCCCAGCATTTT.

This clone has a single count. CDR3 sequence: CASSQAGTSSTDTQYF. CDR3 in DNA: TGTGCCAGCAGCCAGGCGGGGACTTCTTCCACAGATACGCAGTATTTT. The rearrangement joins TRBV7-6 to TRBJ2-3, with TRBD2 as a possible D gene (6 bases). The V end lost 5 bases, the J end lost 2 bases, and 17 bases lay between the germline ends. Germline loops: CDR1 SGHVS, CDR2 FNYEAQ. The CDR3 is 16 residues long.

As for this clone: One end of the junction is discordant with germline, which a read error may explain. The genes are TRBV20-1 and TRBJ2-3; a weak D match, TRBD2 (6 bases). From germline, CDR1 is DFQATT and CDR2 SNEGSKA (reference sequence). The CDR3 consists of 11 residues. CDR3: CSYLEGTSANF. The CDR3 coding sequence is TGCAGTTATCTGGAGGGGACCTCGGCGAATTTT.

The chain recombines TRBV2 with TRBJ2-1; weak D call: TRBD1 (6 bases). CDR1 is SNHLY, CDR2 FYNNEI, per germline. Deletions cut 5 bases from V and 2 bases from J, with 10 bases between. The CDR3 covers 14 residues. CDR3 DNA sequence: TGTGCCAGCAGTCTAGAGGGGGCCTACAATGAGCAGTTCTTC. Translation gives CASSLEGAYNEQFF. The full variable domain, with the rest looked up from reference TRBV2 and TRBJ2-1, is EPEVTQTPSHQVTQMGQEVILRCVPISNHLYFYWYRQILGQKVEFLVSFYNNEISEKSEIFDDQFSVERPDGSNFTLKIRSTKLEDSAMYFCASSLEGAYNEQFFGPGTRLTVL.

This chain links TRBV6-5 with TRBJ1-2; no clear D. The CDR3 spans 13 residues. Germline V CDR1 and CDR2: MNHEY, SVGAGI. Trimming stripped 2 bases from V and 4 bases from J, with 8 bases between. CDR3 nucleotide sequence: TGTGCCAGCAGTTACGGAGGGTCCTATGGCTACACCTTC. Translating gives CASSYGGSYGYTF.

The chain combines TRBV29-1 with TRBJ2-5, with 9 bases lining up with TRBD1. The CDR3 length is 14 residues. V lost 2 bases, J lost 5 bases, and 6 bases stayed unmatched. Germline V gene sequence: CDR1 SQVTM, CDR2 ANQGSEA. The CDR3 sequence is CSVEPTGGWETQYF. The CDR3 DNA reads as TGCAGCGTTGAACCGACAGGGGGATGGGAGACCCAGTACTTC.

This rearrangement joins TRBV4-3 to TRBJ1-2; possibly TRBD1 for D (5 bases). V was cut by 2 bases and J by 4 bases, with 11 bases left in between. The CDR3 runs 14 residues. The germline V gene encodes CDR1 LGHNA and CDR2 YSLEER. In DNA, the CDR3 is TGCGCCAGCAGCCAATCGACAGACGGCTATGGCTACACCTTC. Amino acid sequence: CASSQSTDGYGYTF.

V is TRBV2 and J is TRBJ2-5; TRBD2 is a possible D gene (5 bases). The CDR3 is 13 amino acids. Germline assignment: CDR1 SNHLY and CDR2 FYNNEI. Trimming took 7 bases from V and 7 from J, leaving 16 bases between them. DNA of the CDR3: TGTGCCAGCACTAGGGTGGGGAGCGGGACCCAGTACTTC. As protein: CASTRVGSGTQYF.

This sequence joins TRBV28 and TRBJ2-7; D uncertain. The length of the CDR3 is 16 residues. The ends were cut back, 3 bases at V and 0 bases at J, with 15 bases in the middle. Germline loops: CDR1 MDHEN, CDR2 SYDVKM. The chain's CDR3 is CASSFAGQKSSYEQYF. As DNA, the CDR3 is TGTGCCAGCAGTTTTGCAGGCCAGAAAAGCTCCTACGAGCAGTACTTC.

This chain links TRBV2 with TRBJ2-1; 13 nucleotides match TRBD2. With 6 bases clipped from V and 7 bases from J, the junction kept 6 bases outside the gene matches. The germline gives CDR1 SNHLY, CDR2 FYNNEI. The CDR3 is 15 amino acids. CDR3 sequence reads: CASRTSGGALNEQFF. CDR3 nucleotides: TGTGCCAGCAGAACTAGCGGGGGGGCCTTGAATGAGCAGTTCTTC.

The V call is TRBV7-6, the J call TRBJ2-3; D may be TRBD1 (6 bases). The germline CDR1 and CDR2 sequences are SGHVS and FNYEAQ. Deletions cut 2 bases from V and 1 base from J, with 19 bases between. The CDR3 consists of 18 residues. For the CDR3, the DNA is TGTGCCAGCAGCTTATGGCAGGGGCCGAGGAAGTGCACAGATACGCAGTATTTT. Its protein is CASSLWQGPRKCTDTQYF. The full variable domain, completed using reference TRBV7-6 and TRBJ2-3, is GAGVSQSPRYKVTKRGQDVALRCDPISGHVSLYWYRQALGQGPEFLTYFNYEAQQDKSGLPNDRFSAERPEGSISTLTIQRTEQRDSAMYRCASSLWQGPRKCTDTQYFGPGTRLTVL.

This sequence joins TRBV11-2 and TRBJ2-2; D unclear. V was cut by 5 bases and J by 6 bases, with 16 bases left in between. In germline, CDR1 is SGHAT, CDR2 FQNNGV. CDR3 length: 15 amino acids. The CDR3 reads CASSQVAFESGELFF. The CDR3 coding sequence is TGTGCCAGCAGCCAGGTCGCGTTCGAGTCCGGGGAGCTGTTTTTT.

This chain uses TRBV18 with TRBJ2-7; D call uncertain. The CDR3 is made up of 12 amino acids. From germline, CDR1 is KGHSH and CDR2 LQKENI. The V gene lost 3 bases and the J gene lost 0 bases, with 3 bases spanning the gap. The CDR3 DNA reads TGTGCCAGCTCACCTAGCTCCTACGAGCAGTACTTC. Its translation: CASSPSSYEQYF. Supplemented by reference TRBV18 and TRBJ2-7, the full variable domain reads NAGVMQNPRHLVRRRGQEARLRCSPMKGHSHVYWYRQLPEEGLKFMVYLQKENIIDESGMPKERFSAEFPKEGPSILRIQQVVRGDSAAYFCASSPSSYEQYFGPGTRLTVT.

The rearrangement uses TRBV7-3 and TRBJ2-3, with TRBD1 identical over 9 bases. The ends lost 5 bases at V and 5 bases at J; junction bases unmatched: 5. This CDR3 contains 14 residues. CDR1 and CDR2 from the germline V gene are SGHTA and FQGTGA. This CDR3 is CASSLQGAQDTQYF. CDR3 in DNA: TGTGCCAGCAGCCTACAGGGGGCGCAAGATACGCAGTATTTT.

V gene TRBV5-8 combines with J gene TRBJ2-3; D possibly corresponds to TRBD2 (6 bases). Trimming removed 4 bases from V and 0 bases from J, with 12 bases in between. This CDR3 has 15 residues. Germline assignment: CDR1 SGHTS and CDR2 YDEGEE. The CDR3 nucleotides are TGTGCCAGCAGCCGGGGACTTTCTAGCACAGATACGCAGTATTTT. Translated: CASSRGLSSTDTQYF. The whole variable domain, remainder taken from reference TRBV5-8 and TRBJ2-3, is EAGVTQSPTHLIKTRGQQATLRCSPISGHTSVYWYQQALGLGLQFLLWYDEGEERNRGNFPPRFSGRQFPNYSSELNVNALELEDSALYLCASSRGLSSTDTQYFGPGTRLTVL.

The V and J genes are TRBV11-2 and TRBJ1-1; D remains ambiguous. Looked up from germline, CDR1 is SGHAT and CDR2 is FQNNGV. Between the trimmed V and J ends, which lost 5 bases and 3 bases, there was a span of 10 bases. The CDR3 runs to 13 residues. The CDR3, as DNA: TGTGCCAGCAGCCCGGAGCGTCACACTGAAGCTTTCTTT. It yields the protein CASSPERHTEAFF.

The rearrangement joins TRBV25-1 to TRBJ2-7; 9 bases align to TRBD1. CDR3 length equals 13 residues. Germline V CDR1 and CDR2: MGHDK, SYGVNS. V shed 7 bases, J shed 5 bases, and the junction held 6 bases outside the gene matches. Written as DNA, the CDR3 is TGTGCCAGCAAAACGGGACAGGGCCACGAGCAGTACTTC. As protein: CASKTGQGHEQYF.

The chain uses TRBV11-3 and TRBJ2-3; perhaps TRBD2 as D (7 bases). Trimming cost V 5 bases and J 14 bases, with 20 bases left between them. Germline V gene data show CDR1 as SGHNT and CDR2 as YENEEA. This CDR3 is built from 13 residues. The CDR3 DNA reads TGTGCCAGCAGCCCGAGGGGGGGTCAGGATCTGTATTTT. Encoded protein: CASSPRGGQDLYF.

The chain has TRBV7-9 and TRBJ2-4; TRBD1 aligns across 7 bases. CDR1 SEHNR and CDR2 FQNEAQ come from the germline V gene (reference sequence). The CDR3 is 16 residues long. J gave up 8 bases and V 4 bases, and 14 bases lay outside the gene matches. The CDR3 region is CASSSPEIGGRDIQYF. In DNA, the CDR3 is TGTGCCAGCAGCTCACCAGAGATAGGGGGCAGGGACATTCAGTACTTC.

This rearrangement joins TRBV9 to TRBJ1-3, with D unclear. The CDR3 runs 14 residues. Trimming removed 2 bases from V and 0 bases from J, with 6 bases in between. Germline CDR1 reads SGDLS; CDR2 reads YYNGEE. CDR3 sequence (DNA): TGTGCCAGCAGCGTTAATCCCTCTGGAAACACCATATATTTT. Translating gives CASSVNPSGNTIYF.

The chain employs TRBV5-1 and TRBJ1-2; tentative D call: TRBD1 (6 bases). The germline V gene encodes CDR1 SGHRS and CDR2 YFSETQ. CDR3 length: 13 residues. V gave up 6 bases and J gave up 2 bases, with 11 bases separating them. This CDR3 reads CASTLQGNYGYTF. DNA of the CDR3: TGCGCCAGCACCCTACAGGGAAACTATGGCTACACCTTC.

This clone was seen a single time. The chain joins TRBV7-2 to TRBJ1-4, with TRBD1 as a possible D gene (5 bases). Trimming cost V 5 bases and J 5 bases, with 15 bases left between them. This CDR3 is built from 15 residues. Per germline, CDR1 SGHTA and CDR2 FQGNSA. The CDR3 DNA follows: TGTGCCAGCAGCCGACCCGGGGGACCCAATGAAAAACTGTTTTTT. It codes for CASSRPGGPNEKLFF. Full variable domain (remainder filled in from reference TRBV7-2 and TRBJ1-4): GAGVSQSPSNKVTEKGKDVELRCDPISGHTALYWYRQSLGQGLEFLIYFQGNSAPDKSGLPSDRFSAERTGGSVSTLTIQRTQQEDSAVYLCASSRPGGPNEKLFFGSGTQLSVL.

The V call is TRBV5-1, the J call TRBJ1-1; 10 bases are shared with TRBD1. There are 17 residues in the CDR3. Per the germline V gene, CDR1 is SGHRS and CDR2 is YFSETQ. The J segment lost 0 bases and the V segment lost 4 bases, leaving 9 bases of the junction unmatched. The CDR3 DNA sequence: TGCGCCAGCAGCCCCAGTCCCGGGACAGGGGTGAACACTGAAGCTTTCTTT. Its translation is CASSPSPGTGVNTEAFF.

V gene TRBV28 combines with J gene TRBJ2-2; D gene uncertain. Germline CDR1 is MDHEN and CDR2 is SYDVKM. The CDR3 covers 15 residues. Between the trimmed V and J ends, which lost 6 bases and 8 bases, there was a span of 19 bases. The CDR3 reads CASRSYSTSAGELFF. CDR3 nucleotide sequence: TGTGCCAGCAGGTCTTATAGCACATCGGCTGGGGAGCTGTTTTTT.